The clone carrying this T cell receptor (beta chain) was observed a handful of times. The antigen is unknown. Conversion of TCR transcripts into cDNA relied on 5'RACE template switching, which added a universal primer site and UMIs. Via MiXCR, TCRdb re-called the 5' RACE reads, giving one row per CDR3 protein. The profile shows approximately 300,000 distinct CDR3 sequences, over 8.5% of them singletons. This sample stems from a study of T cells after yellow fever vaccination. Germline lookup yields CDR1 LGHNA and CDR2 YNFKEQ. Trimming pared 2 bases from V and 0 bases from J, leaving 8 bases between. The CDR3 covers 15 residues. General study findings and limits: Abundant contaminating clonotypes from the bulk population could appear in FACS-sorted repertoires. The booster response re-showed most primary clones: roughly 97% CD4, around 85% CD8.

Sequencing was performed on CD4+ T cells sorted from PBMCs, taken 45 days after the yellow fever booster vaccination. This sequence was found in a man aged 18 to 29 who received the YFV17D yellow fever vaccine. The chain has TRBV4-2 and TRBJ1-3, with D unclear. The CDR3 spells CASSQSRDSGNTIYF. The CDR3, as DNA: TGTGCCAGCAGCCAATCGCGGGACTCTGGAAACACCATATATTTT.